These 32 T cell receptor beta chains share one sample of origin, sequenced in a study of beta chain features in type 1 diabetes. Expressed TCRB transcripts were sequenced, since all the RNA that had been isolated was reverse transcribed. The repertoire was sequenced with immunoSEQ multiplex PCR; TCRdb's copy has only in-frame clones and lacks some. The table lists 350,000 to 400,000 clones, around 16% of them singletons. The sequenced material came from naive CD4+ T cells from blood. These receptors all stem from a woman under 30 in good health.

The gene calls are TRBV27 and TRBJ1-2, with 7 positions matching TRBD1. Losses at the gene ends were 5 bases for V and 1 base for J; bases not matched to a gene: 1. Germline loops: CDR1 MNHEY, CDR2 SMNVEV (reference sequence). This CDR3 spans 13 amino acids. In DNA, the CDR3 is TGTGCCAGCAGTCGACAGGGTAACTATGGCTACACCTTC. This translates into CASSRQGNYGYTF.

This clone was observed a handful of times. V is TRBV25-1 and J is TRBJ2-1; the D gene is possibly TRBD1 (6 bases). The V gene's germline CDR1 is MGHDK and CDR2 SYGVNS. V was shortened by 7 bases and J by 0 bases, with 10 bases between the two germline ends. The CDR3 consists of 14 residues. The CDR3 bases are TGTGCCAGCAAGGGGGTCACCTCCTACAATGAGCAGTTCTTC. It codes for CASKGVTSYNEQFF. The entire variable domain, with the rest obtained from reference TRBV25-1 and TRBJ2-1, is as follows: EADIYQTPRYLVIGTGKKITLECSQTMGHDKMYWYQQDPGMELHLIHYSYGVNSTEKGDLSSESTVSRIRTEHFPLTLESARPSHTSQYLCASKGVTSYNEQFFGPGTRLTVL.

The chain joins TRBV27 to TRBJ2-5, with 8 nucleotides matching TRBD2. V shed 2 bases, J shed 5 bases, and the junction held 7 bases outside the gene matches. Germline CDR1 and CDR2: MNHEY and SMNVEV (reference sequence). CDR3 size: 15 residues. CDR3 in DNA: TGTGCCAGCAGTTTAACTAGCGGCCGGTTCGAGACCCAGTACTTC. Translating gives CASSLTSGRFETQYF.

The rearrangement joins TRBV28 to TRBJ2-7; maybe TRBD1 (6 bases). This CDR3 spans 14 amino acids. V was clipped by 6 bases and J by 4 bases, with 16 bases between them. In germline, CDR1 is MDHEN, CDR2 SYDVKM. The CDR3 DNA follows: TGTGCCAGCAGCATAGGGGGAGTGAAGTACGAGCAGTACTTC. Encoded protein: CASSIGGVKYEQYF.

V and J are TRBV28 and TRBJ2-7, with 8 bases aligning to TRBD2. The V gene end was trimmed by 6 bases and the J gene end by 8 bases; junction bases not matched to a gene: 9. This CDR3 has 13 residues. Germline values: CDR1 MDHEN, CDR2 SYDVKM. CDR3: CASSPGGDPKQYF. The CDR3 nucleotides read TGTGCCAGCAGCCCCGGGGGGGACCCCAAGCAGTACTTC. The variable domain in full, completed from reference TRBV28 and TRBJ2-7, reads DVKVTQSSRYLVKRTGEKVFLECVQDMDHENMFWYRQDPGLGLRLIYFSYDVKMKEKGDIPEGYSVSREKKERFSLILESASTNQTSMYLCASSPGGDPKQYFGPGTRLTVT.

CDR3 coding DNA: TGTGCCAGCAGTTTTCCCCTAGCGGGGACCTACGAGCAGTACTTC. It translates to CASSFPLAGTYEQYF. The chain employs TRBV28 and TRBJ2-7, with 9 bases identical to TRBD2. CDR1 and CDR2 (germline): MDHEN, SYDVKM. Losses at the gene ends were 3 bases for V and 2 bases for J; bases not matched to a gene: 5. The CDR3 covers 15 residues. Filled out from reference TRBV28 and TRBJ2-7, the complete variable domain reads DVKVTQSSRYLVKRTGEKVFLECVQDMDHENMFWYRQDPGLGLRLIYFSYDVKMKEKGDIPEGYSVSREKKERFSLILESASTNQTSMYLCASSFPLAGTYEQYFGPGTRLTVT.

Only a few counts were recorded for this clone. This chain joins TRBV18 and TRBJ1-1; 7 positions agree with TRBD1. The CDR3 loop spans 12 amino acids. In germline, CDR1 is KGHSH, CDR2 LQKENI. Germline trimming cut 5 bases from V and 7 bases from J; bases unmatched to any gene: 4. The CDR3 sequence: CASSSRQGEAFF. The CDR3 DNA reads TGTGCCAGCTCATCAAGACAGGGTGAAGCTTTCTTT.

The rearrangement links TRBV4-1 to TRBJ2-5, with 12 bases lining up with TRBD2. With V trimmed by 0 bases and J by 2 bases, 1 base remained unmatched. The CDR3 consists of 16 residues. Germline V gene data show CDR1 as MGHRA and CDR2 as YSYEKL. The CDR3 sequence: CASSQEGLAGQETQYF. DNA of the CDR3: TGCGCCAGCAGCCAAGAAGGACTAGCGGGACAAGAGACCCAGTACTTC.

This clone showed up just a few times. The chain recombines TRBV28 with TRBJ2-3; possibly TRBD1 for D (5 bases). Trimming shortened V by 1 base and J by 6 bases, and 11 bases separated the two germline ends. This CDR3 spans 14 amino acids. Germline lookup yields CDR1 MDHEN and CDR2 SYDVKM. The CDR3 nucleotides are TGTGCCAGCAGTTTATATCAGGGTGCGGATACGCAGTATTTT. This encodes CASSLYQGADTQYF.

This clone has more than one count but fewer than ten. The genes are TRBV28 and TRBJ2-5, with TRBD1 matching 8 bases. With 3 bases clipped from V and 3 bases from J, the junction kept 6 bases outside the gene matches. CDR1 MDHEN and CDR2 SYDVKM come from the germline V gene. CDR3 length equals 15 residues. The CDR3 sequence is CASSFYQDREETQYF. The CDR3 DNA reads TGTGCCAGCAGTTTCTACCAGGACAGGGAAGAGACCCAGTACTTC.

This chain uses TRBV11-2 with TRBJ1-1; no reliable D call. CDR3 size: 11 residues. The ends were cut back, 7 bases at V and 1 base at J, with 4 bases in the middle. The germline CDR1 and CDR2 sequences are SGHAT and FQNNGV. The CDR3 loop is CASNGNTEAFF. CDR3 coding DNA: TGTGCCAGCAACGGGAACACTGAAGCTTTCTTT.

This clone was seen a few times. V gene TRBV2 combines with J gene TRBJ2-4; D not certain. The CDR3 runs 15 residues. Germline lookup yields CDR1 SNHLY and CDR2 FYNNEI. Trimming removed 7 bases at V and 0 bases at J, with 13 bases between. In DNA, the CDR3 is TGTGCCAGCAAATTTGAGTCCACAGCCAAAAACATTCAGTACTTC. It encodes CASKFESTAKNIQYF.

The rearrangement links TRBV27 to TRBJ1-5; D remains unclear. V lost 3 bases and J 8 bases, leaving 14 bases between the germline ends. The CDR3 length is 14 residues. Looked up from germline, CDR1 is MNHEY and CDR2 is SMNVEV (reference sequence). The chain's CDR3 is CASSFVGSREPQHF. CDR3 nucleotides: TGTGCCAGCAGTTTTGTTGGGTCGAGGGAGCCCCAGCATTTT.

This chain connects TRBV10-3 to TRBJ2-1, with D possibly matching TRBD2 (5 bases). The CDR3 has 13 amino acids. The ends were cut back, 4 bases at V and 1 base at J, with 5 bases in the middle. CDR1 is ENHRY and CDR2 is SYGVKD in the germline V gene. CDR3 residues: CAISGTSYNEQFF. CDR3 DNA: TGTGCCATCAGTGGGACTTCCTACAATGAGCAGTTCTTC.

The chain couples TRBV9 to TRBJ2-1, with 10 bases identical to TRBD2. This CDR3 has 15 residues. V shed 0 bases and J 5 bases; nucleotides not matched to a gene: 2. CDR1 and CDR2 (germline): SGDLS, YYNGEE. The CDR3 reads CASSVAAGGNNEQFF. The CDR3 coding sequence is TGTGCCAGCAGCGTAGCAGCGGGAGGGAACAATGAGCAGTTCTTC.

The CDR3 sequence: CASSQFGQGTGQPQHF. The DNA of the CDR3 is TGTGCCAGTAGTCAATTCGGACAGGGGACGGGTCAGCCCCAGCATTTT. J is TRBJ1-5 and V is TRBV19, with 9 bases identical to TRBD1. Unmatched junction bases numbered 11, after V lost 5 bases and J lost 6 bases. CDR1 is LNHDA, CDR2 SQIVND, per germline (reference sequence). The CDR3 loop spans 16 amino acids.

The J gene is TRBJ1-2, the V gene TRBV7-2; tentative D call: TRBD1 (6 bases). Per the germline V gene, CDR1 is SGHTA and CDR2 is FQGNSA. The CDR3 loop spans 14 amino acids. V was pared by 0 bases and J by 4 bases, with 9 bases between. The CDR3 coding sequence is TGTGCCAGCAGCTTAGCGACAGGACCCTATGGCTACACCTTC. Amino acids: CASSLATGPYGYTF.

The CDR3 is CASSLAGQGSREQFF. The CDR3 nucleotides read TGCGCCAGCAGCTTGGCTGGACAGGGTTCTCGGGAGCAGTTCTTC. This chain uses TRBV5-1 with TRBJ2-1; 8 positions agree with TRBD1. This CDR3 comprises 15 residues. V gave up 0 bases and J gave up 10 bases; unmatched junction bases: 9. The germline V gene has CDR1 SGHRS and CDR2 YFSETQ. Together with reference TRBV5-1 and TRBJ2-1, the CDR3 gives the full variable domain: KAGVTQTPRYLIKTRGQQVTLSCSPISGHRSVSWYQQTPGQGLQFLFEYFSETQRNKGNFPGRFSGRQFSNSRSEMNVSTLELGDSALYLCASSLAGQGSREQFFGPGTRLTVL.

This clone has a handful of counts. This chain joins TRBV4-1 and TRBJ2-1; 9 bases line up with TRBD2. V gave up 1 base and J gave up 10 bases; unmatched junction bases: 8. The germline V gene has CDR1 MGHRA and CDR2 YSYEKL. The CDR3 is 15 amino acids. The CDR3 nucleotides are TGCGCCAGCAGCCAAGCCCCGGGACTAGCAGCGGAGCAGTTCTTC. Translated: CASSQAPGLAAEQFF.

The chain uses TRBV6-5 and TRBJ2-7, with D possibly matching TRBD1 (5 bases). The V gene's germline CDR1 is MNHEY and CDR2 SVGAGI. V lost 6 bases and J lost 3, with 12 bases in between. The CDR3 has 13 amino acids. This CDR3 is CASSSGHYYEQYF. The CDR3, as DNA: TGTGCCAGCAGCTCCGGACACTACTACGAGCAGTACTTC.

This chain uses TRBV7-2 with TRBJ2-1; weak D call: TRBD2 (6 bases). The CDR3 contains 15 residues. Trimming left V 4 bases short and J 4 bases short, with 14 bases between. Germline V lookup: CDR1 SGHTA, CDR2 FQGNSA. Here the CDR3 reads CASSYRRESYNEQFF. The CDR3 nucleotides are TGTGCCAGCAGCTATAGGAGGGAGTCATACAATGAGCAGTTCTTC. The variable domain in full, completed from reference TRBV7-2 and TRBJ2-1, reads GAGVSQSPSNKVTEKGKDVELRCDPISGHTALYWYRQSLGQGLEFLIYFQGNSAPDKSGLPSDRFSAERTGGSVSTLTIQRTQQEDSAVYLCASSYRRESYNEQFFGPGTRLTVL.

CDR3 DNA: TGTGCCAGCACTCTCGGGACTACTGAGCAGTTCTTC. It specifies CASTLGTTEQFF. The rearrangement uses TRBV7-9 and TRBJ2-1; 7 positions agree with TRBD2. Germline V lookup: CDR1 SEHNR, CDR2 FQNEAQ (reference sequence). The CDR3 consists of 12 residues. The V gene end was trimmed by 7 bases and the J gene end by 9 bases; junction bases not matched to a gene: 6.

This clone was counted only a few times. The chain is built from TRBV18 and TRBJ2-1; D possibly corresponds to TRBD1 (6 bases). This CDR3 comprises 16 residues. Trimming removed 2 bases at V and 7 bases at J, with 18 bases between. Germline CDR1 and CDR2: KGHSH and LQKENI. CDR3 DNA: TGTGCCAGCTCACCATTAGTGGGGGCGAGTAGGAATGAGCAGTTCTTC. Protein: CASSPLVGASRNEQFF.

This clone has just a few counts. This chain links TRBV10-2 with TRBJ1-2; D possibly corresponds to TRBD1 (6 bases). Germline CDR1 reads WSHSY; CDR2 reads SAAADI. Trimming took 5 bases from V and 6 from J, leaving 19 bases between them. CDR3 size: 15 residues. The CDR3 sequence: CASSLDGTRPHGYTF. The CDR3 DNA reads TGCGCCAGCAGTCTAGACGGGACACGGCCTCATGGCTACACCTTC.

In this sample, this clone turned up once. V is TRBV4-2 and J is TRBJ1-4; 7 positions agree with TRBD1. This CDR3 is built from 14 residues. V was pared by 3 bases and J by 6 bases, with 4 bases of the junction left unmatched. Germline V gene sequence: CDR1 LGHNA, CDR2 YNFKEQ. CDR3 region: CASSHGTDYEKLFF. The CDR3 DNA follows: TGTGCCAGCAGCCACGGGACAGACTATGAAAAACTGTTTTTT.

For the CDR3, the DNA is TGCAGCGTAGGACAGGGGAAGAACAATGAGCAGTTCTTC. The encoded protein is CSVGQGKNNEQFF. The V call is TRBV29-1, the J call TRBJ2-1; 9 positions match TRBD1. Losses at the gene ends were 6 bases for V and 5 bases for J; bases not matched to a gene: 5. The length of the CDR3 is 13 residues. Germline V gene data show CDR1 as SQVTM and CDR2 as ANQGSEA.

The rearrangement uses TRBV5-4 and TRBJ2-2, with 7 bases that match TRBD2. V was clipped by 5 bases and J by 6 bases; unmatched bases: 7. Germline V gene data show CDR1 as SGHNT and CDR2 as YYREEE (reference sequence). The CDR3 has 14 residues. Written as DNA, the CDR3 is TGTGCCAGCAGAAAGGCGGGAGACCCCGGGGAGCTGTTTTTT. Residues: CASRKAGDPGELFF.

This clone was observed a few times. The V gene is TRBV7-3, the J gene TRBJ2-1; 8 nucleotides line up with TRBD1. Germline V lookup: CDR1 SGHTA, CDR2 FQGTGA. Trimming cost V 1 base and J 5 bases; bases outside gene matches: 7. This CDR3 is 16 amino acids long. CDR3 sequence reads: CASSLNAGQGNNEQFF. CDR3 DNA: TGTGCCAGCAGCTTAAATGCTGGACAGGGTAACAATGAGCAGTTCTTC.

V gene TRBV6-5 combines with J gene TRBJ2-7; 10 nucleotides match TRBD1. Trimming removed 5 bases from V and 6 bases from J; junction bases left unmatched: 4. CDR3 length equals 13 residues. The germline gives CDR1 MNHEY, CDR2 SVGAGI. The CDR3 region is CASSPRTGGEQYF. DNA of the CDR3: TGTGCCAGCAGTCCCCGGACAGGGGGCGAGCAGTACTTC.

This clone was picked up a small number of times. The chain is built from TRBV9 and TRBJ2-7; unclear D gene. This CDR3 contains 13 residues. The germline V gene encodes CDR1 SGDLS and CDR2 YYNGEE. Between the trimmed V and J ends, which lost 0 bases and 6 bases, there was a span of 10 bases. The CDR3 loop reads CASSVDLPGEQYF. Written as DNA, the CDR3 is TGTGCCAGCAGCGTAGATCTCCCCGGCGAGCAGTACTTC.

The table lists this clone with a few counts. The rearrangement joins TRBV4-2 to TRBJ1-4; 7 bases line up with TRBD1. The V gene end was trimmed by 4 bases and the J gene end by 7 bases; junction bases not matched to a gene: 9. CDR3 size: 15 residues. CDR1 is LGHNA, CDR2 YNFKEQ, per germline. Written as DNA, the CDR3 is TGTGCCAGCAGCCCCCCGGGACAGAGAAGTGAAAAACTGTTTTTT. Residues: CASSPPGQRSEKLFF.

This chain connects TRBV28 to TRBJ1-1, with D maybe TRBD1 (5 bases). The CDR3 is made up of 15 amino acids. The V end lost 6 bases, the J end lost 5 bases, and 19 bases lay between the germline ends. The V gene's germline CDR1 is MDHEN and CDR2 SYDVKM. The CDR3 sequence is CASSTLGGGLTEAFF. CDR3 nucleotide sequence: TGTGCCAGCAGCACGTTGGGGGGGGGTCTAACTGAAGCTTTCTTT.